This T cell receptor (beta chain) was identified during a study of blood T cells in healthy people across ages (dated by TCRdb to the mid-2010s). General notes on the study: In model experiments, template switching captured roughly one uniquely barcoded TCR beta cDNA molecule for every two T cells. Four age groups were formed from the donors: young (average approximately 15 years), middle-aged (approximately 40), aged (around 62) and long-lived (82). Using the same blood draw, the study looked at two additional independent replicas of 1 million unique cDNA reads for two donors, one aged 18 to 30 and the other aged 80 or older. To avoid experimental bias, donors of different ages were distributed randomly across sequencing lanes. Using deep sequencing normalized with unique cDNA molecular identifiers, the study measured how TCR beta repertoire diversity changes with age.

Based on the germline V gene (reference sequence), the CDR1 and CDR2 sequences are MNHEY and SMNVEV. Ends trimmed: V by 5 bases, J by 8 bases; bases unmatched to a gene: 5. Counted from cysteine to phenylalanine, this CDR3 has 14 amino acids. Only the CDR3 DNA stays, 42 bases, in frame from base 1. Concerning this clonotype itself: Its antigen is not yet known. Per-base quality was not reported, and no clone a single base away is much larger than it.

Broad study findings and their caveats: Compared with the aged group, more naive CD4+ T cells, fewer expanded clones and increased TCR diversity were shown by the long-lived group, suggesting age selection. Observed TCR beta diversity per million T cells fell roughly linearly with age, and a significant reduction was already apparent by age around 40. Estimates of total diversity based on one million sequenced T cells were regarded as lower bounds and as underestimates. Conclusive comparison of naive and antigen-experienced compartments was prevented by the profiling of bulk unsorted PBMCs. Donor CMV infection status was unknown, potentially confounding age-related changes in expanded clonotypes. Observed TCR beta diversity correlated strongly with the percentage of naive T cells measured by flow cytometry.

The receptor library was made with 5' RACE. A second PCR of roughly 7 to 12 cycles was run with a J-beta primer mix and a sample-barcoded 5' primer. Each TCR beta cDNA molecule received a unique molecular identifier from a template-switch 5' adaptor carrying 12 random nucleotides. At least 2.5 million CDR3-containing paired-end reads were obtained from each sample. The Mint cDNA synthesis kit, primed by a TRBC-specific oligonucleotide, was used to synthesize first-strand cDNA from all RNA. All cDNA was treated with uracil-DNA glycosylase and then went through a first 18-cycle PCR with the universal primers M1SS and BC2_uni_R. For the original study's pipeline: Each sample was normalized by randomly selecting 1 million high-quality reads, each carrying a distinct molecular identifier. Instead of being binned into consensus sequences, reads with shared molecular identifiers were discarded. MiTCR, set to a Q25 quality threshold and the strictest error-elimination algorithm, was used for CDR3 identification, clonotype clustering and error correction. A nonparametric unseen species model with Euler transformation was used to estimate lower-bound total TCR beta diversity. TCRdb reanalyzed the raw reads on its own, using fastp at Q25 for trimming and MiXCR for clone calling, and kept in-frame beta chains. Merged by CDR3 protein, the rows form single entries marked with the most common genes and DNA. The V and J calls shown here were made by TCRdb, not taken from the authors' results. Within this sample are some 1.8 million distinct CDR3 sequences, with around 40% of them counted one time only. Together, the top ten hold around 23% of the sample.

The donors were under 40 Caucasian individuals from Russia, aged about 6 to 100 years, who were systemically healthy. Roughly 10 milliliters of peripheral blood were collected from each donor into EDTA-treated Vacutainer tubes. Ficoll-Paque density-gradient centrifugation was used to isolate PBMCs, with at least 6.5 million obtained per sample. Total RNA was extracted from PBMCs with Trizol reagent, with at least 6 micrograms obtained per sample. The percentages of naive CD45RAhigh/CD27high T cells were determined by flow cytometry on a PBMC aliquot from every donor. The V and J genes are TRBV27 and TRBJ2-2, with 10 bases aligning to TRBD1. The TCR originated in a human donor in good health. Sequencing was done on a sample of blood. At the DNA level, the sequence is TGTGCCAGCAGTCACCGGGACAGGGGTGGGGAGCTGTTTTTT. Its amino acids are CASSHRDRGGELFF.